These 21 T cell receptor beta chains originate from one sample sequenced in a study of glioma-infiltrating T cells. TCR alpha and beta CDR3 regions were amplified from RNA using iRepertoire nested multiplex PCR. One entry per CDR3 protein, called by TCRdb with MiXCR from the multiplex PCR reads. This table holds approximately 120,000 distinct CDR3 sequences, roughly 25% found once. The sample comprised glioma tissue, nonneoplastic brain tissue, or PBMCs (not recorded which). These receptors were obtained from a human donor with low-grade glioma or glioblastoma, undergoing nonglioma brain surgery, or in good health (not recorded which).

This rearrangement joins TRBV5-1 to TRBJ2-7; TRBD2 agrees at 12 bases. The germline gives CDR1 SGHRS, CDR2 YFSETQ. CDR3 length equals 13 residues. With 7 bases clipped from V and 6 bases from J, the junction kept 5 bases outside the gene matches. The CDR3 coding sequence is TGCGCCAGCCGACTAGCGGGAGTTCCCGAGCAGTACTTC. The encoded protein is CASRLAGVPEQYF. The whole variable domain, filled in from reference TRBV5-1 and TRBJ2-7, reads KAGVTQTPRYLIKTRGQQVTLSCSPISGHRSVSWYQQTPGQGLQFLFEYFSETQRNKGNFPGRFSGRQFSNSRSEMNVSTLELGDSALYLCASRLAGVPEQYFGPGTRLTVT.

This clonotype was seen many times. The V call is TRBV7-8, the J call TRBJ2-3; 9 bases fit TRBD1. Germline CDR1 is SGHVS and CDR2 is FQNEAQ. The CDR3 loop spans 15 amino acids. The ends lost 3 bases at V and 5 bases at J; junction bases unmatched: 6. As DNA, the CDR3 is TGTGCCAGCAGCTTCCCGGGACAGGGTGGAGATACGCAGTATTTT. Its translation: CASSFPGQGGDTQYF.

Many counts were recorded for this clonotype. The chain employs TRBV6-2 or TRBV6-3 and TRBJ1-1; D remains ambiguous. The V and J ends lost 2 bases and 0 bases respectively, with 13 bases between them. CDR1 and CDR2 from the germline V gene are MNHEY and SVGEGT. The CDR3 sequence is 16 residues long. The CDR3 region has the DNA TGTGCCAGCAGTTACGTTCTCGCAGGCTTGAACACTGAAGCTTTCTTT. This codes for CASSYVLAGLNTEAFF.

This chain connects TRBV18 to TRBJ2-7; possibly TRBD1 or TRBD2 for D (5 bases each). From germline, CDR1 is KGHSH and CDR2 LQKENI. The CDR3 has 15 amino acids. V was clipped by 0 bases and J by 2 bases, with 11 bases between them. This chain's CDR3 is CASSPPMGRAYEQYF. In DNA, the CDR3 is TGTGCCAGCTCACCACCTATGGGGCGGGCCTACGAGCAGTACTTC.

V and J are TRBV9 and TRBJ2-6, with D possibly being TRBD2 (6 bases). Germline CDR1 is SGDLS and CDR2 is YYNGEE. The germline V and J ends were trimmed by 0 bases and 2 bases, with 12 bases remaining between them. The CDR3 consists of 17 residues. The CDR3 bases are TGTGCCAGCAGCGTAGCCCTTGGAGGGGCTGGGGCCAACGTCCTGACTTTC. It translates to CASSVALGGAGANVLTF.

Note on this clonotype: A much larger clone sits a single nucleotide away, making a read error possible. The chain is built from TRBV12-3 or TRBV12-4 and TRBJ2-1; perhaps TRBD2 as D (6 bases). The CDR3 spans 15 residues. V lost 4 bases and J 6 bases, leaving 16 bases between the germline ends. Here the CDR3 reads CASSSRWDSLNEQFF. The DNA for the CDR3 is TGTGCCAGCAGTTCAAGGTGGGACTCCCTCAATGAGCAGTTCTTC.

This clonotype was detected ten times or more. The rearrangement joins TRBV7-9 to TRBJ2-1; TRBD2 agrees at 9 bases. V was pared by 3 bases and J by 9 bases, with 9 bases of the junction left unmatched. Per germline, CDR1 SEHNR and CDR2 FQNEAQ (reference sequence). The CDR3 is 15 amino acids. CDR3 bases: TGTGCCAGCAGCTTCTTTAGCGGGAGCGTGACTGAGCAGTTCTTC. This translates into CASSFFSGSVTEQFF.

This clonotype has at least ten counts. This rearrangement joins TRBV7-8 to TRBJ2-7, with D possibly being TRBD1 (5 bases). V was shortened by 5 bases and J by 1 base, with 12 bases between the two germline ends. Germline V gene sequence: CDR1 SGHVS, CDR2 FQNEAQ. The CDR3 runs 14 residues. The CDR3 sequence: CASSADSQSYEQYF. CDR3 sequence (DNA): TGTGCCAGCAGCGCCGACAGTCAGTCCTACGAGCAGTACTTC.

This clonotype has a count of ten or more. This could be a read error, since a much larger clone is one nucleotide away. The rearrangement joins TRBV7-6 to TRBJ1-1; a possible D gene is TRBD1 (5 bases). This CDR3 has 13 residues. Per germline, CDR1 SGHVS and CDR2 FNYEAQ. Trimming cost V 8 bases and J 2 bases, with 12 bases left between them. The DNA of the CDR3 is TGTGCCAGCCGCTCGGACACAAACACTGAAGCTTTCTTT. It translates to CASRSDTNTEAFF. The variable domain in full, with the rest retrieved from reference TRBV7-6 and TRBJ1-1, is GAGVSQSPRYKVTKRGQDVALRCDPISGHVSLYWYRQALGQGPEFLTYFNYEAQQDKSGLPNDRFSAERPEGSISTLTIQRTEQRDSAMYRCASRSDTNTEAFFGQGTRLTVV.

The table lists this clonotype with many counts. This chain links TRBV12-5 with TRBJ2-3, with 8 bases fitting TRBD1. J was trimmed by 7 bases and V by 7 bases; bases with no gene match: 10. CDR3 length: 14 amino acids. Germline loops: CDR1 LGHNT, CDR2 FRNRAP. The DNA for the CDR3 is TGTGCTAGTGCCACCGGGACAGGACATTATACGCAGTATTTT. Translation: CASATGTGHYTQYF.

This clonotype was seen many times. The chain has TRBV12-3 or TRBV12-4 and TRBJ2-7, with 8 bases that match TRBD2. This CDR3 has 15 residues. With 2 bases clipped from V and 0 bases from J, the junction kept 3 bases outside the gene matches. Here the CDR3 DNA reads TGTGCCAGCAGTTTACTTAGCGGGAACTCCTACGAGCAGTACTTC. Its translation: CASSLLSGNSYEQYF.

In its sample, this clonotype was seen many times. This chain joins TRBV19 and TRBJ2-3, with D tentatively TRBD1 (6 bases). Trimming removed 3 bases from V and 2 bases from J, with 15 bases in between. The CDR3 spans 16 residues. Germline V gene sequence: CDR1 LNHDA, CDR2 SQIVND (reference sequence). In DNA, the CDR3 is TGTGCCAGTAGTATCGCCGGGACACCCATCACAGATACGCAGTATTTT. It translates to CASSIAGTPITDTQYF.

The chain employs TRBV5-1 and TRBJ2-7, with a possible D match to TRBD1 (5 bases). The V end lost 5 bases, the J end lost 6 bases, and 15 bases lay between the germline ends. Germline-derived CDR1 and CDR2 are SGHRS and YFSETQ. The length of the CDR3 is 13 residues. DNA for the CDR3: TGCGCCAGCAGGGCTGACAGTACCTCCGAGCAGTACTTC. As protein: CASRADSTSEQYF.

The chain links TRBV7-2 to TRBJ1-2; 9 bases agree with TRBD1. Germline assignment: CDR1 SGHTA and CDR2 FQGNSA. The CDR3 consists of 13 residues. V gave up 8 bases and J gave up 8 bases; unmatched junction bases: 9. CDR3 nucleotide sequence: TGTGCCAGCCGCCTGGACAGGGGAGGAGGCTACACCTTC. It translates to CASRLDRGGGYTF.

This clonotype has a single count. V usage is TRBV4-3 and J usage is TRBJ2-7, with 7 bases matching TRBD2. This CDR3 region has 15 residues. In germline, CDR1 is LGHNA, CDR2 YSLEER. V shed 4 bases and J 2 bases; nucleotides not matched to a gene: 8. In DNA form, the CDR3 reads TGCGCCAGCAGCCCAAGCTCGGGGGGTGCCTACGAGCAGTACTTC. Protein product: CASSPSSGGAYEQYF.

This clonotype appeared many times. The V gene is TRBV6-1, the J gene TRBJ1-1, with a weak D call TRBD1 (5 bases). CDR3 length: 13 residues. Trimming shortened V by 7 bases and J by 1 base, and 10 bases separated the two germline ends. Germline V CDR1 and CDR2: MNHNS, SASEGT. CDR3 bases: TGTGCCAGCACCTTCGACAGGAACACTGAAGCTTTCTTT. Its translation is CASTFDRNTEAFF.

With respect to this clonotype: Since the CDR3 does not end with the conserved phenylalanine or tryptophan, this likely comes from a read error. The CDR3 nucleotides read TGCGCCAGCAGCCGGGACGAAAATTCACCACTCCACCTT. Its translation is CASSRDENSPLHL. The chain links TRBV5-1 to TRBJ1-6; TRBD1 is a possible D gene (5 bases). Germline V gene lookup returns CDR1 SGHRS and CDR2 YFSETQ. The CDR3 has 13 amino acids.

This clonotype was counted ten times or more. V gene TRBV6-1 combines with J gene TRBJ2-5; 8 bases align to TRBD2. The germline gives CDR1 MNHNS, CDR2 SASEGT. With V trimmed by 7 bases and J by 2 bases, 12 bases remained unmatched. This CDR3 spans 16 amino acids. The CDR3 reads CASTSKLAELQETQYF. The CDR3 nucleotides read TGTGCCAGCACCAGCAAACTAGCGGAGTTACAAGAGACCCAGTACTTC.

This clonotype was counted ten times or more. J is TRBJ2-3 and V is TRBV5-1; TRBD1 aligns across 9 bases. This CDR3 contains 15 residues. The germline V gene has CDR1 SGHRS and CDR2 YFSETQ. The trim removed 0 bases at V and 3 bases at J, leaving 2 bases unmatched. The CDR3 DNA follows: TGCGCCAGCAGCTTGGCGGGACAGGGTACAGATACGCAGTATTTT. Translation: CASSLAGQGTDTQYF.

To note about this clonotype: A clone one base away is much larger, so this may be a read error. The V call is TRBV20-1, the J call TRBJ2-7; D not certain. Trimming took off 3 bases at V and 3 bases at J, with 6 bases between the two ends. CDR3 length: 11 residues. CDR1 and CDR2 from the germline V gene are DFQATT and SNEGSKA (reference sequence). CDR3 protein: CSASAVYEQYF. DNA for the CDR3: TGCAGTGCTAGCGCAGTCTACGAGCAGTACTTC.

The chain has TRBV29-1 and TRBJ2-1, with D possibly being TRBD2 (5 bases). The CDR3 is 13 amino acids. The germline V gene encodes CDR1 SQVTM and CDR2 ANQGSEA. V was cut by 6 bases and J by 0 bases, with 9 bases left in between. The CDR3 nucleotides read TGCAGCGTAGGGAGCAGCTCCTACAATGAGCAGTTCTTC. Translated: CSVGSSSYNEQFF.